The rows below give T cell receptor beta chains drawn from one sample of a study of blood T cell repertoires in COVID-19. Profiling relied on immunoSEQ multiplex PCR, and the TCRdb table lists in-frame clones only, not all of them. The data hold over 150,000 clones, with roughly 89% observed a single time. The specimen was peripheral blood. Source of these receptors: a woman between 65 and 79 years old with COVID-19, enrolled during active disease. Both conserved end residues are part of each CDR3. A D gene is named only where the DNA matches it firmly. The size of a clone is reported for some rows only, either as once, few or many, or as a class for expanded clones.

size,V,length,J,D,DNA,CDR3
NA,TRBV4-3,13,TRBJ2-7,NA,TGCGCCAGCAGCCAAGCACAGGGCTACGAGCAGTACTTC,CASSQAQGYEQYF
NA,TRBV6-5,13,TRBJ1-6,NA,TGTGCCAGCAGTTTACAGGTTGATTCACCCCTCCACTTT,CASSLQVDSPLHF
NA,TRBV5-4,15,TRBJ2-5,NA,TGTGCCAGCAGTCTGGGTACAGGGACGGGGGAGACCCAGTACTTC,CASSLGTGTGETQYF
NA,TRBV18,16,TRBJ2-5,TRBD1,TGTGCCAGCTCACCTCTAGGGACAGGGGCTCAAGAGACCCAGTACTTC,CASSPLGTGAQETQYF
NA,TRBV12-5,13,TRBJ1-1,NA,TGTGCTAGTGGTCTCCGGTTGAACACTGAAGCTTTCTTT,CASGLRLNTEAFF
NA,TRBV19,14,TRBJ2-7,TRBD2,TGTGCCAGCCAAAGCCAAGCGGGAGGCTACGAGCAGTACTTC,CASQSQAGGYEQYF
NA,TRBV30,11,TRBJ2-1,NA,TGTGCCTGGAGTTGGGGGGACGAGCAGTTCTTC,CAWSWGDEQFF
NA,TRBV30,14,TRBJ2-7,NA,TGTGCCTGGAGTGTACTCGGGGTCTCCTACGAGCAGTACTTC,CAWSVLGVSYEQYF
NA,TRBV6-6,12,TRBJ1-3,NA,TGTGCCAGCAAGGGGGCTGGAAACACCATATATTTT,CASKGAGNTIYF
NA,TRBV10-3,14,TRBJ2-3,TRBD1,TGTGCCATTACCGGGACAGGGGGCCAAGATACGCAGTATTTT,CAITGTGGQDTQYF
NA,TRBV24-1,15,TRBJ1-2,TRBD1,TGTGCCACCAGTGATCCCGGGACAGCGTCGTATGGCTACACCTTC,CATSDPGTASYGYTF
many,TRBV4-1,16,TRBJ1-2,NA,TGCGCCAGCAGCCTATCCAAACAGGCGACTAACTATGGCTACACCTTC,CASSLSKQATNYGYTF
NA,TRBV6-1,14,TRBJ2-7,NA,TGTGCCAGCAGTGAATTGGGCAATACCTACGAGCAGTACTTC,CASSELGNTYEQYF
NA,TRBV28,15,TRBJ1-5,TRBD1,TGTGCCAGCGGTCCGGGACAGGATAGCAATCAGCCCCAGCATTTT,CASGPGQDSNQPQHF
NA,TRBV5-1,17,TRBJ2-7,TRBD2,TGCGCCAGCAGCGACTCCGGGACTAGCGGGATGAACTACGAGCAGTACTTC,CASSDSGTSGMNYEQYF
NA,TRBV3-1/TRBV3-2,15,TRBJ1-6,TRBD1,TGTGCCAGCAGCCCAATTGGGACAGGAAATTCACCCCTCCACTTT,CASSPIGTGNSPLHF
few,TRBV6-5,14,TRBJ2-5,TRBD2,TGTGCCAGCAGTTCCGGGACTAGTAAGGAGACCCAGTACTTC,CASSSGTSKETQYF
NA,TRBV11-1,14,TRBJ2-5,TRBD1,TGTGCCAGCAGCTCAGGACAGGGGGCGAAGACCCAGTACTTC,CASSSGQGAKTQYF
NA,TRBV24-1,12,TRBJ2-1,NA,TGTGCCACCAGTGAAACCCTTAGAGAGCAGTTCTTC,CATSETLREQFF
NA,TRBV6-6,14,TRBJ2-1,TRBD2,TGTGCCAGCAGCTCGGGACTAGCGGACAATGAGCAGTTCTTC,CASSSGLADNEQFF
NA,TRBV11-2,14,TRBJ2-7,NA,TGTGCCAGCACCCCGGGGTCGGGAGCCTACGAGCAGTACTTC,CASTPGSGAYEQYF
NA,TRBV6-1,16,TRBJ2-1,TRBD2,TGTGCCAGCAGTGAAGGCGCGCGGGAGCCTTGGAATGAGCAGTTCTTC,CASSEGAREPWNEQFF
NA,TRBV19,10,TRBJ2-7,NA,TGTGCCAGTTTCTCCGGGGAGCAGTACTTC,CASFSGEQYF
NA,TRBV12-3/TRBV12-4,13,TRBJ1-6,NA,TGTGCCAGCAGTAGACGGAGTGATTCACCCCTCCACTTT,CASSRRSDSPLHF
NA,TRBV2,15,TRBJ1-4,NA,TGTGCCAGCAGTAGGGGGGGTCCCGCGGGAGAAAAACTGTTTTTT,CASSRGGPAGEKLFF
NA,TRBV6-4,13,TRBJ1-2,NA,TGTGCCAGCAGCGTCTCCTATAACTATGGCTACACCTTC,CASSVSYNYGYTF
NA,TRBV27,14,TRBJ1-5,NA,TGTGCCAGCAGTTTGGAGTATAGCAATCAGCCCCAGCATTTT,CASSLEYSNQPQHF
NA,TRBV5-4,14,TRBJ1-2,TRBD1,TGTGCCAGCAGCTGGCCGGGACAGGGGGGAGGCTACACCTTC,CASSWPGQGGGYTF
NA,TRBV3-1/TRBV3-2,14,TRBJ2-7,TRBD2,TGTGCCAGCAGCCAGGAGGGCGGGAGCTACGAGCAGTACTTC,CASSQEGGSYEQYF
NA,TRBV7-2,15,TRBJ1-5,NA,TGTGCCAGCAGCTTCTCATCGTCGGGGAATCAGCCCCAGCATTTT,CASSFSSSGNQPQHF